A selection of T cell receptor beta chains follows, all from one sample in a study of CD8 T cells in Susac syndrome. TCRdb reprocessed the immunoSEQ multiplex PCR reads via MiXCR and lists one record per CDR3 protein. The repertoire holds about 300,000 distinct CDR3 sequences, with approximately 85% as singletons. The material sequenced was CD8+ T cells from PBMCs. The receptors shown here come from a human donor with multiple sclerosis. Both conserved end residues are part of each CDR3. D genes are given only for firm matches. Expanded clones get a size class; other rows say once, few or many, or leave the size out.

d_gene,abundance,v_gene,j_gene,CDR3aa,CDR3nt
-,once,TRBV18,TRBJ2-6,CASSPPLYLRGSGANVLTF,TGTGCCAGCTCACCACCGTTATACCTTCGGGGTTCTGGGGCCAACGTCCTGACTTTC
-,-,TRBV12-3/TRBV12-4,TRBJ2-1,CASSLEGTDNEQFF,TGTGCCAGCAGTTTAGAGGGGACCGACAATGAGCAGTTCTTC
TRBD2,-,TRBV6-1,TRBJ2-1,CASRLAGADEQFF,TGTGCCAGCCGACTAGCGGGAGCGGACGAGCAGTTCTTC
TRBD2,-,TRBV9,TRBJ2-1,CASSVLLAGVSDEQFF,TGTGCCAGCAGCGTCCTCCTAGCGGGAGTATCCGATGAGCAGTTCTTC
-,-,TRBV28,TRBJ1-2,CASSLRGGRNYGYTF,TGTGCCAGCAGTTTACGGGGGGGCCGTAACTATGGCTACACCTTC
-,-,TRBV28,TRBJ1-5,CASSFPEGSNQPQHF,TGTGCCAGCAGTTTTCCGGAAGGAAGCAATCAGCCCCAGCATTTT
-,-,TRBV9,TRBJ2-7,CASSPRPAPWEAYEQYF,TGTGCCAGCAGCCCCCGTCCAGCGCCCTGGGAGGCCTACGAGCAGTACTTC
-,-,TRBV27,TRBJ2-2,CASRRGQSSGELFF,TGTGCCAGCAGGCGAGGACAGTCCAGCGGGGAGCTGTTTTTT
-,once,TRBV5-6,TRBJ1-6,CASSETDSSPLHF,TGTGCCAGCAGCGAAACAGATTCTTCACCCCTCCACTTT
-,-,TRBV4-3,TRBJ1-2,CASSQVKSVFYGYTF,TGCGCCAGCAGCCAAGTCAAATCCGTGTTCTATGGCTACACCTTC
-,-,TRBV14,TRBJ2-1,CASSPPSVGNEQFF,TGTGCCAGCAGCCCGCCTTCCGTCGGCAATGAGCAGTTCTTC
-,once,TRBV7-8,TRBJ2-2,CASSLSRDPLKPGTGELFF,TGTGCCAGCAGCTTAAGCCGGGACCCACTCAAACCGGGAACCGGGGAGCTGTTTTTT
-,-,TRBV28,TRBJ2-3,CASSFGRVTDTQYF,TGTGCCAGCAGTTTCGGTCGGGTCACAGATACGCAGTATTTT
-,-,TRBV12-3/TRBV12-4,TRBJ1-4,CASSYSATNEKLFF,TGTGCCAGCAGTTATTCTGCAACTAATGAAAAACTGTTTTTT
-,-,TRBV29-1,TRBJ2-7,CSVAPKSSYEQYF,TGCAGCGTCGCCCCAAAGAGCTCCTACGAGCAGTACTTC
-,few,TRBV7-9,TRBJ1-1,CASSLGGGEAFF,TGTGCCAGCAGCTTAGGGGGTGGTGAAGCTTTCTTT
-,-,TRBV28,TRBJ2-7,CASSLADSYEQYF,TGTGCCAGCAGTCTCGCGGACAGCTACGAGCAGTACTTC
-,-,TRBV20-1,TRBJ1-1,CSARGTLSTEAFF,TGCAGTGCTAGAGGGACTCTGTCCACTGAAGCTTTCTTT
-,-,TRBV7-3,TRBJ2-3,CASSIPNGTDTQYF,TGTGCCAGCAGCATACCTAACGGTACAGATACGCAGTATTTT
TRBD2,-,TRBV13,TRBJ2-7,CASSLSGGLYYEQYF,TGTGCCAGCAGCTTATCGGGGGGGCTGTACTACGAGCAGTACTTC
TRBD1,-,TRBV4-1,TRBJ1-1,CASSLTGGDDTEAFF,TGCGCCAGCAGCCTTACAGGGGGCGACGACACTGAAGCTTTCTTT
-,-,TRBV12-5,TRBJ2-1,CASGLVLSGAYNEQFF,TGTGCTAGTGGTTTGGTACTTAGCGGAGCCTACAATGAGCAGTTCTTC
-,-,TRBV12-3/TRBV12-4,TRBJ2-7,CASSSGDRAYEQYF,TGTGCCAGCAGTTCCGGGGATCGGGCCTACGAGCAGTACTTC
-,-,TRBV28,TRBJ2-2,CASSWERTGELFF,TGTGCCAGCAGTTGGGAGAGAACCGGGGAGCTGTTTTTT
TRBD2,-,TRBV6-2/TRBV6-3,TRBJ2-2,CASSFGTSDNTGELFF,TGTGCCAGCAGTTTCGGGACTAGCGACAACACCGGGGAGCTGTTTTTT
-,-,TRBV28,TRBJ2-7,CASRRRTGRAYEQYF,TGTGCCAGCAGGAGAAGGACAGGGAGGGCCTACGAGCAGTACTTC
TRBD1,-,TRBV27,TRBJ1-5,CASSVDRGGRQPQHF,TGTGCCAGCAGTGTCGACAGGGGCGGTCGTCAGCCCCAGCATTTT
TRBD2,-,TRBV18,TRBJ2-7,CASSPRPAGGGNEQYF,TGTGCCAGCTCACCCAGACCAGCGGGAGGAGGCAACGAGCAGTACTTC
TRBD1,-,TRBV30,TRBJ1-1,CAWDKGQGAEAFF,TGTGCCTGGGACAAGGGACAGGGCGCTGAAGCTTTCTTT
-,-,TRBV6-1,TRBJ1-1,CASSWWDTGNTEAFF,TGTGCCAGCAGTTGGTGGGACACGGGGAACACTGAAGCTTTCTTT
-,-,TRBV19,TRBJ1-1,CASSIGTGGNTEAFF,TGTGCCAGTAGTATAGGTACGGGAGGGAACACTGAAGCTTTCTTT
TRBD1,-,TRBV15,TRBJ2-3,CATSRDGTGVADTQYF,TGTGCCACCAGCAGAGATGGGACAGGGGTAGCAGATACGCAGTATTTT
-,once,TRBV7-9,TRBJ2-7,CASSRDTVEQYF,TGTGCCAGCAGCCGCGACACCGTCGAGCAGTACTTC
-,-,TRBV6-5,TRBJ2-7,CASSLAGPSYERYF,TGTGCCAGCAGTTTGGCAGGGCCATCCTACGAGCGGTACTTC
TRBD2,once,TRBV5-4,TRBJ2-7,CASSLRGVGRANEQYF,TGTGCCAGCAGCTTACGTGGGGTGGGGAGGGCCAACGAGCAGTACTTC
-,-,TRBV4-3,TRBJ2-5,CASSQDQPSNGVETQYF,TGCGCCAGCAGCCAAGATCAACCCTCAAATGGAGTAGAGACCCAGTACTTC
-,-,TRBV6-5,TRBJ2-7,CASSYSTGASYEQYF,TGTGCCAGCAGTTACTCTACAGGAGCTTCCTACGAGCAGTACTTC
TRBD1,few,TRBV6-5,TRBJ1-1,CASVRDARGDTEAFF,TGTGCCAGCGTTCGGGACGCCAGGGGGGACACTGAAGCTTTCTTT
-,-,TRBV7-9,TRBJ2-5,CASNAGPQWETQYF,TGTGCCAGCAATGCGGGACCCCAATGGGAGACCCAGTACTTC
-,-,TRBV11-3,TRBJ2-2,CASSPGISNTGELFF,TGTGCCAGCAGCCCAGGGATCTCGAACACCGGGGAGCTGTTTTTT
TRBD2,-,TRBV9,TRBJ2-1,CASSVGTSNEQFF,TGTGCCAGCAGCGTAGGGACTAGCAATGAGCAGTTCTTC
TRBD1,-,TRBV6-1,TRBJ2-1,CASSWGQGHNEQFF,TGTGCCAGCAGTTGGGGACAGGGACACAATGAGCAGTTCTTC